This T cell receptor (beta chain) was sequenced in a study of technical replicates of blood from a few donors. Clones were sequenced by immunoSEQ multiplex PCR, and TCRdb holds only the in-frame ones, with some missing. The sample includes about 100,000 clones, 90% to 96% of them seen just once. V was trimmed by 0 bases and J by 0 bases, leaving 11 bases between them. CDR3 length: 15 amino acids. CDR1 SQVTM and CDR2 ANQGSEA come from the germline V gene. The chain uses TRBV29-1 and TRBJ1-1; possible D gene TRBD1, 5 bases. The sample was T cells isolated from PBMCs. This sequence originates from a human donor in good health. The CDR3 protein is CSVEDHAGLNTEAFF. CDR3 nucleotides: TGCAGCGTTGAAGATCATGCAGGGTTGAACACTGAAGCTTTCTTT.